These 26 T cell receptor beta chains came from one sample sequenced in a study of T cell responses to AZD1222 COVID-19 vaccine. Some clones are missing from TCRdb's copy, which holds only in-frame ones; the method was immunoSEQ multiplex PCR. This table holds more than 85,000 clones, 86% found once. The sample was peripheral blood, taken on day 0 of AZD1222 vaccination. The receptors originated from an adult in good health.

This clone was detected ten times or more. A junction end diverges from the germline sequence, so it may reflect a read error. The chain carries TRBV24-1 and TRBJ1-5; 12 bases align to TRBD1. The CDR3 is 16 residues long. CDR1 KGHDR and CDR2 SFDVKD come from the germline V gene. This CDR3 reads CATNDFRDRGHQPQHF. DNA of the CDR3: TGTGCCACCAATGATTTCCGGGACAGGGGGCATCAGCCCCAGCATTTT.

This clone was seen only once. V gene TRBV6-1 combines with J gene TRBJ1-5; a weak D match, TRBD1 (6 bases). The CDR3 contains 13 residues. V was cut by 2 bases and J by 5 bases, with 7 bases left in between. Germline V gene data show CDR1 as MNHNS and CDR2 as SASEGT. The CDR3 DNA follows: TGTGCCAGCAGTGAATACAGGGATCAGCCCCAGCATTTT. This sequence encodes CASSEYRDQPQHF.

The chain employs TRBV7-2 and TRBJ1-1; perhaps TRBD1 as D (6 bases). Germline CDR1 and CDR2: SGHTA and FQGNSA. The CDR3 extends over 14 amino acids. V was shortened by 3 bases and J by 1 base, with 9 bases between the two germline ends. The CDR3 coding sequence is TGTGCCAGCAGCTTCGACAGGACGAACACTGAAGCTTTCTTT. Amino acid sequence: CASSFDRTNTEAFF.

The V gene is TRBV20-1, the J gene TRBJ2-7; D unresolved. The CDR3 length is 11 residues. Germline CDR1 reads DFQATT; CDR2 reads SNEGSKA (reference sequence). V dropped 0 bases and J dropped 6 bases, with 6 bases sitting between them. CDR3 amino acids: CSARDFTEQYF. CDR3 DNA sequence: TGCAGTGCTAGAGATTTCACCGAGCAGTACTTC.

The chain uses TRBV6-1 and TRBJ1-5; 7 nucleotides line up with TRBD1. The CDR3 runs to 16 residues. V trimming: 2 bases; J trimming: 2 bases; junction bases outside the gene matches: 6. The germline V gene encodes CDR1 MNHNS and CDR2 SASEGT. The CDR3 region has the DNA TGTGCCAGCAGTGAATATTCAGGGGGAGGCAATCAGCCCCAGCATTTT. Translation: CASSEYSGGGNQPQHF.

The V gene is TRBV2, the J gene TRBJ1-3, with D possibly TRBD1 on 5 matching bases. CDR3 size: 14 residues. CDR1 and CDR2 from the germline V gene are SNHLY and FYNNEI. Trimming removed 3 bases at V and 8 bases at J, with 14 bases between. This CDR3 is CASSERGSRDTIYF. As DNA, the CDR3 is TGTGCCAGCAGTGAGAGGGGAAGTCGGGACACCATATATTTT.

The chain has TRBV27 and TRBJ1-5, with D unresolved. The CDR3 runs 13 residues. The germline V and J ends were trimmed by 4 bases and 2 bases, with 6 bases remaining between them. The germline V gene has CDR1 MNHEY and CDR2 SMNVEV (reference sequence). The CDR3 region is CASSWTGNQPQHF. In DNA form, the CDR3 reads TGTGCCAGCAGTTGGACGGGCAATCAGCCCCAGCATTTT.

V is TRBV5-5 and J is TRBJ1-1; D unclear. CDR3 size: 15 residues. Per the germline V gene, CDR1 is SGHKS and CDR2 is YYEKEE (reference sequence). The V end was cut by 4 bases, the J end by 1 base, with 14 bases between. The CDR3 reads CASSLGITQNTEAFF. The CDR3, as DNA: TGTGCCAGCAGCCTAGGGATCACTCAGAACACTGAAGCTTTCTTT. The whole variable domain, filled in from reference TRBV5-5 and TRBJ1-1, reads DAGVTQSPTHLIKTRGQQVTLRCSPISGHKSVSWYQQVLGQGPQFIFQYYEKEERGRGNFPDRFSARQFPNYSSELNVNALLLGDSALYLCASSLGITQNTEAFFGQGTRLTVV.

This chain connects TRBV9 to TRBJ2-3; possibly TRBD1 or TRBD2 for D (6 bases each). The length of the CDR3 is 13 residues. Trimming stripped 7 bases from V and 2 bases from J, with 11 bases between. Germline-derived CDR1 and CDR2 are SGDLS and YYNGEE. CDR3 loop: CASCRGLTDTQYF. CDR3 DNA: TGTGCCAGCTGCAGGGGACTCACAGATACGCAGTATTTT.

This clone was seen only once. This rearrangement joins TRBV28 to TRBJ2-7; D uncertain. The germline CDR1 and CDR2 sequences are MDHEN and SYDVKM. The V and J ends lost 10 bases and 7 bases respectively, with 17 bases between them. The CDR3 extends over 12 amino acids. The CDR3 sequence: CATNAQLGEQYF. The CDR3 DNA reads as TGTGCCACCAACGCTCAGTTGGGGGAGCAGTACTTC.

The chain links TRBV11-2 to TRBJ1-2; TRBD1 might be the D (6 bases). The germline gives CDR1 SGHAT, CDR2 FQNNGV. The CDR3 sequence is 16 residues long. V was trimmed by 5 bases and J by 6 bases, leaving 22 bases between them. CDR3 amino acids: CASSPNSGQGSNGYTF. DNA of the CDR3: TGTGCCAGCAGCCCAAACAGCGGGCAGGGGAGTAATGGCTACACCTTC.

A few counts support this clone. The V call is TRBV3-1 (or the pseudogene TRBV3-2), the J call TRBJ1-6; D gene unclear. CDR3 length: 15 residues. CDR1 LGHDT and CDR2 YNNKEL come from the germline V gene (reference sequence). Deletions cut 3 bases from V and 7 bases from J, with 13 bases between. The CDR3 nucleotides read TGTGCCAGCAGCCAGGCAACCGGAGCGAATTCACCCCTCCACTTT. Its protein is CASSQATGANSPLHF.

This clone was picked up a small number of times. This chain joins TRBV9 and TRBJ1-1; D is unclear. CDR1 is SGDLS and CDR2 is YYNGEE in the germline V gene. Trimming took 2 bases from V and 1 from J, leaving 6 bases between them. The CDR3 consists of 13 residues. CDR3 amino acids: CASSVATNTEAFF. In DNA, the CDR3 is TGTGCCAGCAGCGTCGCAACGAACACTGAAGCTTTCTTT. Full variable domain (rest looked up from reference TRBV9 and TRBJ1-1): DSGVTQTPKHLITATGQRVTLRCSPRSGDLSVYWYQQSLDQGLQFLIQYYNGEERAKGNILERFSAQQFPDLHSELNLSSLELGDSALYFCASSVATNTEAFFGQGTRLTVV.

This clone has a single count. The CDR3 protein is CASSKRPSGGRDTQYF. The CDR3 coding sequence is TGTGCCAGCAGCAAACGGCCTAGCGGGGGGAGGGATACGCAGTATTTT. The chain uses TRBV21-1 and TRBJ2-3; the table's D call TRBD2 went unverified against the DNA. TRBV21-1 is a pseudogene locus. The CDR3 contains 16 residues.

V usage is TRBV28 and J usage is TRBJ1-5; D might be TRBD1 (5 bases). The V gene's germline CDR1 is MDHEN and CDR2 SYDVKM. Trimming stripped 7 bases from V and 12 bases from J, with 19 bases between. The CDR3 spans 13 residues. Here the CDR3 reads CASTNRPLGRQHF. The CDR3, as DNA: TGTGCCAGCACAAACCGACCCCTGGGGCGCCAGCATTTT.

The CDR3 DNA reads TGTGCCAGCAGCGTAGCTTCCAGCGGGAGGGATAGTACGCAGTATTTT. It specifies CASSVASSGRDSTQYF. The rearrangement uses TRBV9 and TRBJ2-3, with 10 bases identical to TRBD2. The germline CDR1 and CDR2 sequences are SGDLS and YYNGEE. This CDR3 contains 16 residues. V gave up 0 bases and J gave up 8 bases; unmatched junction bases: 9.

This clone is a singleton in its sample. The CDR3 loop reads CASSLGQGSYTF. The CDR3 nucleotides are TGTGCCAGCAGTTTAGGTCAGGGCAGCTACACCTTC. The chain recombines TRBV12-3 or TRBV12-4 with TRBJ1-2; TRBD1 is a possible D gene (5 bases). CDR3 length equals 12 residues. V was shortened by 1 base and J by 9 bases, with 9 bases between the two germline ends.

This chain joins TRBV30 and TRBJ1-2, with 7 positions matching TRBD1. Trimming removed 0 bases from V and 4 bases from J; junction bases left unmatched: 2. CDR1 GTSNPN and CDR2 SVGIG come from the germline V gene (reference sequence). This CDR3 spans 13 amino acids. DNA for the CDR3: TGTGCCTGGAGTGTAAAGGGGGCCTATGGCTACACCTTC. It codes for CAWSVKGAYGYTF.

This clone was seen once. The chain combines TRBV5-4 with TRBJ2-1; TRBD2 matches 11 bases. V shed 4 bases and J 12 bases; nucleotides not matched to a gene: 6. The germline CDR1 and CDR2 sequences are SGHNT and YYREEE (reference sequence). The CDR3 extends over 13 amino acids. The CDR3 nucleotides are TGTGCCAGCAGCATACTGACTAGCGGGATGCAGTTCTTC. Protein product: CASSILTSGMQFF. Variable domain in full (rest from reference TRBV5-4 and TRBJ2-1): ETGVTQSPTHLIKTRGQQVTLRCSSQSGHNTVSWYQQALGQGPQFIFQYYREEENGRGNFPPRFSGLQFPNYSSELNVNALELDDSALYLCASSILTSGMQFFGPGTRLTVL.

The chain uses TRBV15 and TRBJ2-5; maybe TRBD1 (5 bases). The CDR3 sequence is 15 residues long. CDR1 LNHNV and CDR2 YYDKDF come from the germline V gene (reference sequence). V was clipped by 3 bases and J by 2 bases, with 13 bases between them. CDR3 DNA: TGTGCCACCAGCAGGAGTAGGGGCCCGCAAGAGACCCAGTACTTC. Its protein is CATSRSRGPQETQYF. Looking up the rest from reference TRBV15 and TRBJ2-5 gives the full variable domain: DAMVIQNPRYQVTQFGKPVTLSCSQTLNHNVMYWYQQKSSQAPKLLFHYYDKDFNNEADTPDNFQSRRPNTSFCFLDIRSPGLGDTAMYLCATSRSRGPQETQYFGPGTRLLVL.

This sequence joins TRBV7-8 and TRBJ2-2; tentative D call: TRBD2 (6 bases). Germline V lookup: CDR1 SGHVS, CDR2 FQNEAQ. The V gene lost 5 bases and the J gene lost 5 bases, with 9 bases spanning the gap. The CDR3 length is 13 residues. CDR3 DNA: TGTGCCAGCAGCCTTAGCGGTACCGGGGAGCTGTTTTTT. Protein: CASSLSGTGELFF.

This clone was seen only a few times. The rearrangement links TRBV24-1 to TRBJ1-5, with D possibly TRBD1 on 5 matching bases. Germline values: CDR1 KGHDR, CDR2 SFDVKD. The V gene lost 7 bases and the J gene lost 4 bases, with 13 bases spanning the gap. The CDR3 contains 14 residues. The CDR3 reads CATRSETENQPQHF. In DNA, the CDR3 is TGTGCCACCAGATCCGAGACAGAGAATCAGCCCCAGCATTTT.

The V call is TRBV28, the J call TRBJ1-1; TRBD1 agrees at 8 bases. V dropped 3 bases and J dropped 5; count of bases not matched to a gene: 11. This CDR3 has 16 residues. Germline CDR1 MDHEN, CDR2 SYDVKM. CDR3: CASSLRNRGSWTEAFF. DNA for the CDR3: TGTGCCAGCAGTTTGCGGAACAGGGGGAGCTGGACTGAAGCTTTCTTT.

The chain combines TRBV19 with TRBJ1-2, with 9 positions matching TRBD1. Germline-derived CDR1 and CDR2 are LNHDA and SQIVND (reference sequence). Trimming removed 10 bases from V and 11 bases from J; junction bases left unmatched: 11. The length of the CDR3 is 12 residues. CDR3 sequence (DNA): TGTGCCACTACAAGGACAGGGGATAAGTACACCTTC. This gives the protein CATTRTGDKYTF.

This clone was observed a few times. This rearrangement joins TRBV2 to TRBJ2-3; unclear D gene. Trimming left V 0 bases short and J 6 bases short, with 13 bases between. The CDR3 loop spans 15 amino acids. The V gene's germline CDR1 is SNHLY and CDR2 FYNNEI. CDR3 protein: CASSEARSNSDTQYF. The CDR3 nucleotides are TGTGCCAGCAGTGAAGCTCGTTCCAATTCTGATACGCAGTATTTT. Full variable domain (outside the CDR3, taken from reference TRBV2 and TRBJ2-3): EPEVTQTPSHQVTQMGQEVILRCVPISNHLYFYWYRQILGQKVEFLVSFYNNEISEKSEIFDDQFSVERPDGSNFTLKIRSTKLEDSAMYFCASSEARSNSDTQYFGPGTRLTVL.

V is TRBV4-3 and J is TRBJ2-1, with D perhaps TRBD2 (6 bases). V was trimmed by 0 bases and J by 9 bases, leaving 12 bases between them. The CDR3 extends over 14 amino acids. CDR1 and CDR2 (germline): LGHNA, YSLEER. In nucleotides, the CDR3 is TGCGCCAGCAGCCAAGAAGCCATGGAGGGTGAGCAGTTCTTC. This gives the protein CASSQEAMEGEQFF.